This entry is about one TCR beta chain. This clone was detected once. Its antigen has not been determined. The sample holds no much larger clone one base away, and base qualities are not on file. The sample belongs to a study of long-term antiretroviral therapy in people with HIV (dated by TCRdb to 2021 to 2024). For the study in its entirety: Collection of the earliest samples took place about a decade ahead of the 2015 WHO recommendation for immediate ART, at a time when ART was typically delayed until CD4 counts fell. Whether ART initiation and durable HIV suppression were associated with changes in peripheral blood TRB repertoire composition and diversity was tested in a retrospective serial study. The cohort contributed under 200 cryopreserved PBMC samples from around 30 adults with confirmed HIV infection, collected serially over a mean of approximately 6 years (range 1-12). Among the approximately 30 participants with HIV, more than ten were female. No cross-contamination during QIAcube processing turned up in test extractions that ran a monoclonal T-cell line alongside 33 polyclonal samples.

To be included, a participant needed at least one PBMC sample from before ART initiation plus at least two post-ART samples. Treatment was received in the United States of America by all participants with HIV. Cryopreserved samples of about 0.9-11 million PBMC were thawed and washed before DNA extraction. At the time of the earliest PBMC sample for each participant with HIV, ages ranged from roughly 23 to 60 years. Each participant contributed PBMC samples from 1-4 timepoints before ART initiation and 2-8 timepoints after ART initiation, with a median of 7 samples. Serial HIV viral load, CD4+ T-cell count, ART history and demographic data were obtained for every participant. Genomic DNA was extracted from unsorted PBMC with a Qiagen kit on a QIAcube, with processing performed in batches of 12 samples. The study at large found these results: Unsorted PBMC were profiled instead of sorted CD4+ and CD8+ T cells because pre-ART samples had limited cell numbers. Expanded TRB clones identified before ART initiation dominated the repertoire at all time points, although this dominance fluctuated and declined in many PLHIV after ART. Limited PBMC availability meant only the TCR beta chain was sequenced, without alpha chain pairing. Compared with controls, HIV repertoires had narrower CDR3 length ranges, and the network structure pointed to an antigen-experienced repertoire that shifted only slightly toward naive after ART. The samples were dated from the mid-2000s to the late 2010s, and the ART regimens that were used may be less effective than current ART regimens. Starting ART was linked to a significant rise in TRB diversity, yet even after long-term ART the diversity remained significantly lower than in transplant donor controls. No data were available on ART adherence, viral resistance or therapy changes, limiting inferences about post-ART repertoire changes.

CDR1 MDHEN and CDR2 SYDVKM were looked up in the germline V gene. From its cysteine to its phenylalanine, the CDR3 spans 13 amino acids. The sequence is cut down to CDR3 DNA, 39 bases in frame from base 1. V and J are trimmed by 6 bases and 4 bases, and the gene matches miss 5 bases of the junction. The immunoSEQ hsTCRB v3.0 assay was used at survey level resolution for TRB variable region sequencing. The target sequencing depth for TRB was about 40,000-55,000 T-cell genomes per sample. An Illumina MiSeq with a v3 150-cycle kit was used to sequence the pooled TRB libraries. As for the authors' bioinformatics: Repertoire analysis ran in R within a reproducible Nextflow workflow covering QC, data transformation and analysis. LymphoSeq2, an R package for exploring AIRR-Seq data, was used to implement custom analyses. Several samples that produced fewer than 5000 total TRB sequences were removed, so under 200 HIV repertoires were analyzed. Among the approximately 180 HIV repertoires that were kept, roughly 59 were collected before ART initiation and about 130 were collected after ART initiation. Repertoires were downsampled to 5000 TRB nucleotide sequences, with summary statistics averaged over 100 downsampling iterations. Only TRB sequences with CDR3 regions of at least seven amino acids were retained for analysis. A Shannon entropy-derived clonality score and the Gini coefficient were used to measure diversity. In the repertoire networks, any two of the top 5000 CDR3 amino acid sequences were linked whenever the two sequences differed by an edit distance of one. Antigen specificity groups and MHC restriction were predicted for TRB CDR3 amino acid sequences with GLIPH2. Known CMV, EBV, HIV or tissue antigen associations were flagged by matching CDR3 amino acid sequences against VDJdb and McPAS-TCR. Pre-ART, post-ART and control groups were compared with Wilcoxon signed-rank tests and Holm-Bonferroni correction. Imported from immuneACCESS, the table was reduced by TCRdb to in-frame sequences with V and J called. These copies leave out some clones; in studies compared against another copy, an unresolved V gene accounts for under half, and the cause of the remainder is not known. V and J calls and clone size are as listed in that table; D and trimming were resolved from the DNA. The sample table contains tens of thousands of clones; only one count was recorded for about 86% of them. Together, the top ten hold around 12% of the sample.

This receptor was identified in a man between 35 and 55 years old with HIV. The sequence links TRBV28 to TRBJ1-2, with TRBD1 identical over 7 junction bases. The sequences come from unsorted PBMCs, collected 0.1 years before starting antiretroviral therapy. The encoded CDR3 is CASSLTGTYGYTF. The bases are TGTGCCAGCAGCCTGACAGGGACCTATGGCTACACCTTC.